Sequencing of this T cell receptor (beta chain) was carried out in a study of T cells in localized non-small cell lung cancer. The study, taken as a whole, reports: Uninvolved adjacent lung showed the highest T cell clonality, exceeding tumor. Elevated blood T cell density was associated with longer overall survival.

The CDR3 length is 16 residues. Germline assignment: CDR1 PRHDT and CDR2 FYEKMQ (reference sequence). The trim removed 3 bases at V and 6 bases at J, leaving 10 bases unmatched. TCRdb keeps only in-frame clones here, not all; method: immunoSEQ multiplex PCR. The sample contains some 82,000 clones, around 80% of which appear only once. Comment on this clone: Its antigen is unknown.

This clonotype originated in a man aged 35 to 70 with stage II squamous cell lung carcinoma. This chain uses TRBV13 with TRBJ2-2; 7 positions match TRBD1. The input for sequencing was PBMCs, taken before any cancer treatment. CDR3: CASSLGLTGKAGELFF. In nucleotides, the CDR3 is TGTGCCAGCAGCTTGGGATTGACAGGGAAAGCCGGGGAGCTGTTTTTT. The full variable domain, with the rest looked up from reference TRBV13 and TRBJ2-2, is AAGVIQSPRHLIKEKRETATLKCYPIPRHDTVYWYQQGPGQDPQFLISFYEKMQSDKGSIPDRFSAQQFSDYHSELNMSSLELGDSALYFCASSLGLTGKAGELFFGEGSRLTVL.